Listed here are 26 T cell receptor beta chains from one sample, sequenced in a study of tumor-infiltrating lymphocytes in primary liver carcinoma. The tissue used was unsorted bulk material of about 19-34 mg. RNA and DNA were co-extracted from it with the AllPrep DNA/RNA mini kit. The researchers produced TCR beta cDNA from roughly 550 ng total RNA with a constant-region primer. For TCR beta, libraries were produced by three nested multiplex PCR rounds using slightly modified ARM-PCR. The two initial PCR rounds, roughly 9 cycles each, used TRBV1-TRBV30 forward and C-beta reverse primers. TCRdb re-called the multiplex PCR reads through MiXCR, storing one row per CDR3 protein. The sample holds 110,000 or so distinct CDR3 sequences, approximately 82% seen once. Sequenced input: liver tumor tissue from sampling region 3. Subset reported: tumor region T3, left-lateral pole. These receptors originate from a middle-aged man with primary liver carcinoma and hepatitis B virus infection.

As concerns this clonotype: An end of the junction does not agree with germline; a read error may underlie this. CDR3 amino acids: CTSGPGIAGETQYF. The CDR3 DNA sequence: TGTACTAGTGGTCCTGGAATAGCGGGAGAGACCCAGTACTTC. The chain couples TRBV12-5 to TRBJ2-5; 7 bases align to TRBD2. Germline V gives CDR1 LGHNT, CDR2 FRNRAP. The CDR3 spans 14 residues.

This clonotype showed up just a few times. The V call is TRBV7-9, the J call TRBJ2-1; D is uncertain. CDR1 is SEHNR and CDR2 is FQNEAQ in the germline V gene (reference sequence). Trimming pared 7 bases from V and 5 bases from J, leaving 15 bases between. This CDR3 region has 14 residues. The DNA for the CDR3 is TGTGCCAGCAACTCAGACACTGCCCACAATGAGCAGTTCTTC. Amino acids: CASNSDTAHNEQFF.

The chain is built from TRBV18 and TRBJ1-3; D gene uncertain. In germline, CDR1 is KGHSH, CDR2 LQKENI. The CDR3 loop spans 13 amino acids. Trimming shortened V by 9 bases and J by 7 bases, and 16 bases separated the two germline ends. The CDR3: CASSSDHGNTIYF. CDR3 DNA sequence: TGTGCCAGTTCATCTGACCACGGTAACACCATATATTTT.

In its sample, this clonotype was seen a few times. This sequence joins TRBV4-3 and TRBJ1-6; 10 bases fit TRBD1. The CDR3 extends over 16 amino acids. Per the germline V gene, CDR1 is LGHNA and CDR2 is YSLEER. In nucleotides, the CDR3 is TGCACTAGCAGTTCCTGGGACAGGGGAAGGAATTCACCCCTCCACTTT. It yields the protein CTSSSWDRGRNSPLHF.

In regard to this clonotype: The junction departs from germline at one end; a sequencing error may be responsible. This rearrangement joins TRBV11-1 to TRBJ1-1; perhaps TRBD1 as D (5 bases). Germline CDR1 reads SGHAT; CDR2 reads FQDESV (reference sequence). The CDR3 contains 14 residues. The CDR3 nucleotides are TGTGCCAGCAGCTTAAGTCGGGGGATAGCCGAAGTTTACTTT. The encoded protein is CASSLSRGIAEVYF.

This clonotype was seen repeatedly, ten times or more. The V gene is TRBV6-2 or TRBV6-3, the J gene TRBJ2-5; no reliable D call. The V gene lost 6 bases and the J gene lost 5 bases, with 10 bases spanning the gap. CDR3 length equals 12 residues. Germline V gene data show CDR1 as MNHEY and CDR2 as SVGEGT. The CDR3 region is CASSPSDETQYF. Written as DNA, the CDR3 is TGTGCCAGCAGCCCCTCGGATGAGACCCAGTACTTC.

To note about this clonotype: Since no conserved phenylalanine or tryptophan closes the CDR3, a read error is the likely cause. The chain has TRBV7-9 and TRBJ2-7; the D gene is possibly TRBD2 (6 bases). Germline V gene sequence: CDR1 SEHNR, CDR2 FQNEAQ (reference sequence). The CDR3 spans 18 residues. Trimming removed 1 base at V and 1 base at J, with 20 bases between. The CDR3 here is CASSLGGGSGTLSYEQYL. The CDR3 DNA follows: TGTGCCAGCAGCTTAGGGGGAGGATCGGGGACTTTATCCTACGAGCAGTACCTC.

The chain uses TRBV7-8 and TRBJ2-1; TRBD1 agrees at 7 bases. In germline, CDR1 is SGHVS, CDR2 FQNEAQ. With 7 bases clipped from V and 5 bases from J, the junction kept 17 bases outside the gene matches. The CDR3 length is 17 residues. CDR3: CASTFGQVALKHNEQFF. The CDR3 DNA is TGTGCCAGCACCTTCGGACAGGTGGCCCTGAAACACAATGAGCAGTTCTTC. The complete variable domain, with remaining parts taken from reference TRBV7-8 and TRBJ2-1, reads GAGVSQSPRYKVAKRGQDVALRCDPISGHVSLFWYQQALGQGPEFLTYFQNEAQLDKSGLPSDRFFAERPEGSVSTLKIQRTQQEDSAVYLCASTFGQVALKHNEQFFGPGTRLTVL.

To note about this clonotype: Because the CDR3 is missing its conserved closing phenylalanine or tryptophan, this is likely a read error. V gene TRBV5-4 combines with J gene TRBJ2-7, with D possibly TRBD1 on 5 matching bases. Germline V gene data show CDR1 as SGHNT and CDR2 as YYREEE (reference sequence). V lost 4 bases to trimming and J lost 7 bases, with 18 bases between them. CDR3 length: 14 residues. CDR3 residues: CASSPERTRGEQYL. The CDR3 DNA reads TGTGCCAGCAGCCCCGAAAGGACAAGGGGAGAGCAGTACTTA.

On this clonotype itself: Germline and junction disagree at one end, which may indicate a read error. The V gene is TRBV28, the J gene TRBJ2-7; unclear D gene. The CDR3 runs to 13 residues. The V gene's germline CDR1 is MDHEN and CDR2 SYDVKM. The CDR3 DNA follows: TGCGCCAGCAGATCGTCATCAAACTATGAGCAGTACTTC. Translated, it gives CASRSSSNYEQYF.

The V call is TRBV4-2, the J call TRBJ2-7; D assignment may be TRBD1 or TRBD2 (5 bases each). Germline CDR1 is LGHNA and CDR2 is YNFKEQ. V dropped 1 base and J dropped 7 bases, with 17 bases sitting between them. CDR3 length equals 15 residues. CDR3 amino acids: CASSQAPDLRQEQYF. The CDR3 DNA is TGTGCCAGCAGCCAAGCCCCGGACTTACGACAGGAGCAGTACTTC.

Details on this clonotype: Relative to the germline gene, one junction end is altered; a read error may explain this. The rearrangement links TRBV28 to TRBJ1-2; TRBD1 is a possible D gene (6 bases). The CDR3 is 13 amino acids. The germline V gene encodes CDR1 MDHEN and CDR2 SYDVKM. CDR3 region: CASSFPGAYGYTF. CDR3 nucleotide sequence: TGTGCCAGCAGTTTCCCGGGGGCCTATGGTTACACCTTC.

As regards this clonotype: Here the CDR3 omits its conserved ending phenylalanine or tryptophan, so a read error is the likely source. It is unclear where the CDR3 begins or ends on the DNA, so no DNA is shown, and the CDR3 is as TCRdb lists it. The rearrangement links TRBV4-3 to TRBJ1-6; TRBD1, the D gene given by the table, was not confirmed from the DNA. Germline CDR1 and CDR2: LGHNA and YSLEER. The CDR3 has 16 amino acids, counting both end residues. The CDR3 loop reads CASSSWDKGRNSPLHL.

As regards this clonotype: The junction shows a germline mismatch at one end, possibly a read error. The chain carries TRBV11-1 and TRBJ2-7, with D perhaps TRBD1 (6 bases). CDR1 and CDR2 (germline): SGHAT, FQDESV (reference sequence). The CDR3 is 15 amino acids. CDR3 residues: CASSFSVGTKYEQYF. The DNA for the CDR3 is TGTGCCAGCAGCTTTTCTGTCGGGACAAAGTACGAACAGTATTTC.

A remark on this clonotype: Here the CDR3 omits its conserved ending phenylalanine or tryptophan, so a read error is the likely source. The CDR3, as DNA: TGTGTCAGCAGCAAAGTGGTCGCGGGAGGGGGCACAGGTACGCAGTATATT. Its protein product is CVSSKVVAGGGTGTQYI. The chain couples TRBV11-3 to TRBJ2-3; 9 bases are shared with TRBD2. This CDR3 region has 17 residues. CDR1 and CDR2 (germline): SGHNT, YENEEA.

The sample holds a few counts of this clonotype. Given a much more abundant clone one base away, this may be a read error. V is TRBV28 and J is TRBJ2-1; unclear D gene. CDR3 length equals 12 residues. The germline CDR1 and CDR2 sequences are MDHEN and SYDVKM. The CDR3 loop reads CASSLDRVERFF. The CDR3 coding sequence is TGTGCCAGCAGTTTAGACCGGGTTGAGCGGTTCTTC. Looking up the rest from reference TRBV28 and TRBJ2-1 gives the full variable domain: DVKVTQSSRYLVKRTGEKVFLECVQDMDHENMFWYRQDPGLGLRLIYFSYDVKMKEKGDIPEGYSVSREKKERFSLILESASTNQTSMYLCASSLDRVERFFGPGTRLTVL.

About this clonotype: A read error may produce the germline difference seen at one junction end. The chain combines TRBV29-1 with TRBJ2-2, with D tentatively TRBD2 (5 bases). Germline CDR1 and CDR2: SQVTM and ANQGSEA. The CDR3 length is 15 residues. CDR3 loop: CSVGTLAANTGEPFF. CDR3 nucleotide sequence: TGCAGCGTTGGGACTCTCGCGGCGAACACCGGGGAGCCGTTTTTT.

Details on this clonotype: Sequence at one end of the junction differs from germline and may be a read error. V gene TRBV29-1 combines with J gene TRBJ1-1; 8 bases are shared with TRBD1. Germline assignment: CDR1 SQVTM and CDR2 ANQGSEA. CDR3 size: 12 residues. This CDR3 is CSVGTGMTEAYF. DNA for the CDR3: TGCAGCGTGGGGACAGGCATGACCGAAGCCTACTTT.

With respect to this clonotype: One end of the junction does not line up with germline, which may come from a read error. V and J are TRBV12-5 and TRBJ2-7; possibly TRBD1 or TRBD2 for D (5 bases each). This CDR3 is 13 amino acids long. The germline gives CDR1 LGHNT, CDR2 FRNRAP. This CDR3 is CAREGTGSYEQYF. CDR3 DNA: TGTGCCAGAGAGGGGACCGGTTCATACGAACAGTACTTC. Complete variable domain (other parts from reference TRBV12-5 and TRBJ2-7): DARVTQTPRHKVTEMGQEVTMRCQPILGHNTVFWYRQTMMQGLELLAYFRNRAPLDDSGMPKDRFSAEMPDATLATLKIQPSEPRDSAVYFCAREGTGSYEQYFGPGTRLTVT.

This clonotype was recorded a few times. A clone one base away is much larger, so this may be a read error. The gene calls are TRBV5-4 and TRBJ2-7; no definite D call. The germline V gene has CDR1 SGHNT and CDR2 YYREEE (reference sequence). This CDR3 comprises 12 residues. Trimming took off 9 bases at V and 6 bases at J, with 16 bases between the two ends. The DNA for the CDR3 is TGTGCCAACAGTCCCCGATTGGGCGAGCAGTACTTC. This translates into CANSPRLGEQYF.

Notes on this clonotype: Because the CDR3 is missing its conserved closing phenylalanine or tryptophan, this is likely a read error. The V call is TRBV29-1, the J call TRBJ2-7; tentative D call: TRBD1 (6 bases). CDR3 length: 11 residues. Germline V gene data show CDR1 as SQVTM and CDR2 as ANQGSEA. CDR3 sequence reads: CSVEGGHEQYL. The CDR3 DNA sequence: TGCAGTGTTGAAGGGGGTCACGAGCAGTACTTA.

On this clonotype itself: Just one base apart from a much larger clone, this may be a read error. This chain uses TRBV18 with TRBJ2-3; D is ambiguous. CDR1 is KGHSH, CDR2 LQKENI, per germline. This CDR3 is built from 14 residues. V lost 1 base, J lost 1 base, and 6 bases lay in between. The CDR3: CASSPLQGTDTQYF. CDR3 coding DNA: TGTGCCAGCTCACCACTCCAGGGCACAGATACGCAGTATTTT.

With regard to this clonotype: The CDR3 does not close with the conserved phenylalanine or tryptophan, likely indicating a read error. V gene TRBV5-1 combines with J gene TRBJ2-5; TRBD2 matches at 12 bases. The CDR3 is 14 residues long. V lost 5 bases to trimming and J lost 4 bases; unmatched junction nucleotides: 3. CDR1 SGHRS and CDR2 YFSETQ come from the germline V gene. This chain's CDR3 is CASSLTSGRETQYL. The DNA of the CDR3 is TGCGCCAGCAGTTTGACTAGCGGGAGAGAGACCCAGTACCTC.

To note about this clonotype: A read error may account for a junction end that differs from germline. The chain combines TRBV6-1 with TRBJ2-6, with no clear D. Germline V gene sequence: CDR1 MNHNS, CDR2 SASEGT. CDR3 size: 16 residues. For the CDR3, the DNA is TGTGCCAGCAGTGAAAAGGGATTAGCTGGAGCCAACGTCCTGACTTTC. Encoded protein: CASSEKGLAGANVLTF.

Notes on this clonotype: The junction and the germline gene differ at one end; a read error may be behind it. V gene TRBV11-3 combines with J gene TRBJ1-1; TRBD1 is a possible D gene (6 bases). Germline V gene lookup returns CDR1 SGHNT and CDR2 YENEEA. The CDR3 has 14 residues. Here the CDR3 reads CDSSSGARGTEALF. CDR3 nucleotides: TGTGACAGCAGCTCGGGGGCAAGAGGCACTGAAGCTTTGTTT.

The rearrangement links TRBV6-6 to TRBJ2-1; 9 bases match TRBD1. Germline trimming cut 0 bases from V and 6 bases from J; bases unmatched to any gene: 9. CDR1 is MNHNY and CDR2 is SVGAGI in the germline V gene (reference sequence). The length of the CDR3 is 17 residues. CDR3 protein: CASSYSLGQGIRNEQFF. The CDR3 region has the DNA TGTGCCAGCAGTTACTCGCTGGGACAGGGCATACGCAATGAGCAGTTCTTC.